These T cell receptor beta chains were read from a single sample in a study of T cell repertoires in cytomegalovirus infection. One entry per CDR3 protein results from TCRdb running MiXCR on the reads. The sample includes around 530,000 distinct CDR3 sequences, 26% of them seen just once. The sample comprised PBMCs. The receptor set was obtained from a human donor in good health (CMV status not recorded). Some clones in this sample may be carry-over from other donors' samples. The CDR3 runs from the conserved cysteine through the conserved F or W. Each record gives: D gene, J gene, clone size, V gene, CDR3 protein, CDR3 DNA. D genes are given only for firm matches. The size entry is marked missing in some rows and otherwise reads once, few, many or a size class.

d_gene: -
j_gene: TRBJ2-3
abundance: few
v_gene: TRBV15
CDR3aa: CATSREEADTQYF
CDR3nt: TGTGCCACCAGCAGAGAGGAGGCAGATACGCAGTATTTT

d_gene: -
j_gene: TRBJ2-6
abundance: -
v_gene: TRBV28
CDR3aa: CASSTMDLGANVLTF
CDR3nt: TGTGCCAGCAGCACTATGGATCTCGGGGCCAACGTCCTGACTTTC

d_gene: -
j_gene: TRBJ2-1
abundance: few
v_gene: TRBV7-9
CDR3aa: CASSYRLGGEQFF
CDR3nt: TGTGCCAGCAGCTACCGTTTGGGAGGCGAGCAGTTCTTC

d_gene: TRBD1
j_gene: TRBJ2-3
abundance: -
v_gene: TRBV5-4
CDR3aa: CASSWGQVADTQYF
CDR3nt: TGTGCCAGCAGCTGGGGACAGGTCGCAGATACGCAGTATTTT

d_gene: TRBD1
j_gene: TRBJ1-1
abundance: once
v_gene: TRBV20-1
CDR3aa: CSANYQGGAFF
CDR3nt: TGCAGTGCTAATTATCAGGGGGGAGCTTTCTTT

d_gene: -
j_gene: TRBJ2-7
abundance: few
v_gene: TRBV7-2
CDR3aa: CASRRGSGGVLEQYF
CDR3nt: TGTGCCAGCAGACGAGGGAGTGGGGGAGTTCTCGAGCAGTACTTC

d_gene: -
j_gene: TRBJ1-1
abundance: -
v_gene: TRBV10-3
CDR3aa: CAISASLTEGTEAFF
CDR3nt: TGTGCCATCAGCGCTTCTCTCACGGAGGGGACTGAAGCTTTCTTT

d_gene: -
j_gene: TRBJ1-1
abundance: -
v_gene: TRBV6-2/TRBV6-3
CDR3aa: CASSYKGTEAFF
CDR3nt: TGTGCCAGCAGTTACAAGGGCACTGAAGCTTTCTTT

d_gene: TRBD2
j_gene: TRBJ2-3
abundance: -
v_gene: TRBV4-3
CDR3aa: CASSQDRGRGSPDTQYF
CDR3nt: TGCGCCAGCAGCCAAGATCGGGGCCGCGGGAGTCCAGATACGCAGTATTTT

d_gene: -
j_gene: TRBJ2-1
abundance: few
v_gene: TRBV20-1
CDR3aa: CSARLQEKAYNEQFF
CDR3nt: TGCAGTGCTAGGCTTCAGGAAAAGGCCTACAATGAGCAGTTCTTC

d_gene: -
j_gene: TRBJ2-7
abundance: few
v_gene: TRBV6-5
CDR3aa: CASSYRGAINEQYF
CDR3nt: TGTGCCAGCAGTTACCGGGGGGCGATCAACGAGCAGTACTTC

d_gene: -
j_gene: TRBJ2-1
abundance: -
v_gene: TRBV5-5
CDR3aa: CASSREWLGDEQFF
CDR3nt: TGTGCCAGCAGCCGCGAGTGGCTAGGGGATGAGCAGTTCTTC

d_gene: -
j_gene: TRBJ2-7
abundance: -
v_gene: TRBV28
CDR3aa: CATRRGRRRTGPYEQYF
CDR3nt: TGTGCCACCAGACGAGGCCGCAGAAGAACGGGCCCCTACGAGCAGTACTTC

d_gene: TRBD2
j_gene: TRBJ2-3
abundance: many
v_gene: TRBV7-2
CDR3aa: CASSLAGTIPDTQYF
CDR3nt: TGTGCCAGCAGCTTAGCAGGGACTATCCCAGATACGCAGTATTTT